The source of this TCR beta chain is a study of blood T cell repertoires in COVID-19. Turning to the study itself: Samples taken during acute and convalescent COVID-19 were collected in the United States, Italy and Spain. PBMCs, B-cell-depleted T cells, or T cells were the source of the cDNA or gDNA that made up the material.

Germline CDR1 reads PRHDT; CDR2 reads FYEKMQ (reference sequence). The CDR3 loop spans 16 amino acids. With 1 base clipped from V and 9 bases from J, the junction kept 8 bases outside the gene matches. Under the authors' procedure: Cell counts per sample came from amplifying reference gene primers. Some clones are missing from TCRdb's copy, which holds only in-frame ones; the method was immunoSEQ multiplex PCR. V and J calls and clone size are those listed in that table; D and trimming were worked out from the DNA. The repertoire holds about 50,000 clones, with 83% as singletons. The V gene is TRBV13, the J gene TRBJ1-6; 8 bases agree with TRBD1. Sequenced sample: peripheral blood. This TCR derives from a man aged 40-49 years with acute or convalescent COVID-19. The CDR3 DNA is TGTGCCAGCAGCTTAGACCGACAGGGGAGAGGTTCACCCCTCCACTTT. Protein: CASSLDRQGRGSPLHF. The whole variable domain, filled in from reference TRBV13 and TRBJ1-6, reads AAGVIQSPRHLIKEKRETATLKCYPIPRHDTVYWYQQGPGQDPQFLISFYEKMQSDKGSIPDRFSAQQFSDYHSELNMSSLELGDSALYFCASSLDRQGRGSPLHFGNGTRLTVT.